Listed below are T cell receptor beta chains from one sample, sequenced in a study of blood T cell repertoires in COVID-19. TCRdb keeps only in-frame clones here, not all; method: immunoSEQ multiplex PCR. The table shows about 210,000 clones, with around four fifths occurring only once. The sequencing input was PBMCs or T cells enriched from blood (not recorded which). The origin of the receptors is a middle-aged man who had recovered from COVID-19. Each CDR3 is given with its conserved first and last residue. The D gene is left open where the match is weak. Not every row has a clone size; where given, it reads once, few, many or a size class.

cdr3_nt: TGTGCCAGCAGCTTTGGGGAGGGCACTGAAGCTTTCTTT
cdr3_aa: CASSFGEGTEAFF
j_call: TRBJ1-1
v_call: TRBV7-9
clone_size: NA
d_call: NA

cdr3_nt: TGTGCCAGCAGCCAGAGGACAGGGGCGAGCTCCTACAATGAGCAGTTCTTC
cdr3_aa: CASSQRTGASSYNEQFF
j_call: TRBJ2-1
v_call: TRBV7-6
clone_size: few
d_call: TRBD1

cdr3_nt: TGCGCCAGCAACCCTCTAGCGGGGGGATACGAGCAGTACTTC
cdr3_aa: CASNPLAGGYEQYF
j_call: TRBJ2-7
v_call: TRBV5-1
clone_size: NA
d_call: TRBD2

cdr3_nt: TGTGCCAGCAGTACGGGGACTAGGTCGGGTGAGCAGTTCTTC
cdr3_aa: CASSTGTRSGEQFF
j_call: TRBJ2-1
v_call: TRBV27
clone_size: NA
d_call: TRBD2

cdr3_nt: TGTGCCAGCAGGCGCAGGGTTGATCTAAACACTGAAGCTTTCTTT
cdr3_aa: CASRRRVDLNTEAFF
j_call: TRBJ1-1
v_call: TRBV6-5
clone_size: NA
d_call: NA

cdr3_nt: TGTGCCAGCACAAAAACAGCTTCCTACGAGCAGTACTTC
cdr3_aa: CASTKTASYEQYF
j_call: TRBJ2-7
v_call: TRBV2
clone_size: NA
d_call: NA

cdr3_nt: TGTGCCAGCAGCTTAGCTGTTCTCTCTGGAAACACCATATATTTT
cdr3_aa: CASSLAVLSGNTIYF
j_call: TRBJ1-3
v_call: TRBV11-2
clone_size: NA
d_call: NA

cdr3_nt: TGCGCCAGCAGCCAAGACGCAGGGTACGACTATGGCTACACCTTC
cdr3_aa: CASSQDAGYDYGYTF
j_call: TRBJ1-2
v_call: TRBV4-1
clone_size: NA
d_call: NA

cdr3_nt: TGTGCCAGCCTCAGGGGTAGTGGAAACACCATATATTTT
cdr3_aa: CASLRGSGNTIYF
j_call: TRBJ1-3
v_call: TRBV2
clone_size: NA
d_call: NA

cdr3_nt: TGCGCCAGCACCGCAGGGATCCGGGAGACCCAGTACTTC
cdr3_aa: CASTAGIRETQYF
j_call: TRBJ2-5
v_call: TRBV5-1
clone_size: NA
d_call: NA

cdr3_nt: TGCGCCAGCAGTACAGGCCTGAACACTGAATCTTTCTTT
cdr3_aa: CASSTGLNTESFF
j_call: TRBJ1-1
v_call: TRBV4-1
clone_size: NA
d_call: NA

cdr3_nt: TGTGCCAGCTCACCCGTAGCGGGGGGTTACAATGAGCAGTTCTTC
cdr3_aa: CASSPVAGGYNEQFF
j_call: TRBJ2-1
v_call: TRBV18
clone_size: NA
d_call: TRBD2

cdr3_nt: TGCGCCAGCAGCTTGGTTCCGGGACAAGTTGAAGCTTTCTTT
cdr3_aa: CASSLVPGQVEAFF
j_call: TRBJ1-1
v_call: TRBV5-1
clone_size: NA
d_call: NA

cdr3_nt: TGTGCCAGTAGTCCGGCGCAGGCCTCCGCGAGCGGCTACACCTTC
cdr3_aa: CASSPAQASASGYTF
j_call: TRBJ1-2
v_call: TRBV19
clone_size: NA
d_call: NA

cdr3_nt: TGTGCCAGCAGCCCAGGGGGGACTGTAACCCGCTCTGGAAACACCATATATTTT
cdr3_aa: CASSPGGTVTRSGNTIYF
j_call: TRBJ1-3
v_call: TRBV9
clone_size: NA
d_call: TRBD1

cdr3_nt: TGTGCCAGCAAAGCCGGGACAGCGATACGATTTGAAGCTTTCTTT
cdr3_aa: CASKAGTAIRFEAFF
j_call: TRBJ1-1
v_call: TRBV6-5
clone_size: NA
d_call: TRBD1

cdr3_nt: TGTGCCAGCTTGAGGGAGGGCAACGGGGAGCTGTTTTTT
cdr3_aa: CASLREGNGELFF
j_call: TRBJ2-2
v_call: TRBV19
clone_size: once
d_call: TRBD2

cdr3_nt: TGTGCCAGCAGCTTAGCCAGGGCTAACGACGGCTATGGCTACACCTTC
cdr3_aa: CASSLARANDGYGYTF
j_call: TRBJ1-2
v_call: TRBV7-9
clone_size: NA
d_call: NA

cdr3_nt: TGTGCCAGCAGCCAGGGATGGGGGCATAAAGGATACGAGCAGTACTTC
cdr3_aa: CASSQGWGHKGYEQYF
j_call: TRBJ2-7
v_call: TRBV3-1/TRBV3-2
clone_size: NA
d_call: NA

cdr3_nt: TGCGCCAGCAGCTTGAAGACTGGAGATACGCAGTATTTT
cdr3_aa: CASSLKTGDTQYF
j_call: TRBJ2-3
v_call: TRBV5-1
clone_size: NA
d_call: NA

cdr3_nt: TGCGCCAGCAGCCCTGTAGGACAGGGGAGGTATGGCTACACCTTC
cdr3_aa: CASSPVGQGRYGYTF
j_call: TRBJ1-2
v_call: TRBV5-1
clone_size: NA
d_call: TRBD1

cdr3_nt: TGTGCCAGCCACGAGGGGGAGAACACTGGAGCTTTCTTT
cdr3_aa: CASHEGENTGAFF
j_call: TRBJ1-1
v_call: TRBV7-9
clone_size: NA
d_call: NA

cdr3_nt: TGTGCCAGCAGTTACGCCCCTCGGAGCACTGAAGCTTTCTTT
cdr3_aa: CASSYAPRSTEAFF
j_call: TRBJ1-1
v_call: TRBV6-5
clone_size: NA
d_call: NA

cdr3_nt: TGTGCCAGCAGCAAGGGACACTCGAACACTGAAGCTTTCTTT
cdr3_aa: CASSKGHSNTEAFF
j_call: TRBJ1-1
v_call: TRBV11-3
clone_size: once
d_call: NA

cdr3_nt: TGTGCCAGCAGTAGTACCAGGGGTGGTGGCTACACCTTC
cdr3_aa: CASSSTRGGGYTF
j_call: TRBJ1-2
v_call: TRBV12-3/TRBV12-4
clone_size: NA
d_call: NA

cdr3_nt: TGTGCCAGCAGGCACAGAAAGAACACTGAAGCTTTCTTT
cdr3_aa: CASRHRKNTEAFF
j_call: TRBJ1-1
v_call: TRBV7-9
clone_size: NA
d_call: NA

cdr3_nt: TGTGCCAGCAGCTCAAGTCCTAGCTCAGGGGCCCAGTACTTC
cdr3_aa: CASSSSPSSGAQYF
j_call: TRBJ2-5
v_call: TRBV7-9
clone_size: NA
d_call: NA

cdr3_nt: TGTGCCAGTAGTACTACCCGGACAGGGATTAACACCGGGGAGCTGTTTTTT
cdr3_aa: CASSTTRTGINTGELFF
j_call: TRBJ2-2
v_call: TRBV19
clone_size: NA
d_call: TRBD1

cdr3_nt: TGTGCCAGCAGCGTAGGGGCAGGGTCGGAGACCCAGTACTTC
cdr3_aa: CASSVGAGSETQYF
j_call: TRBJ2-5
v_call: TRBV9
clone_size: NA
d_call: NA

cdr3_nt: TGCGCCAGCACTAGACAGAGCGACTTAAACACCGAGGAGCTGTTTTTT
cdr3_aa: CASTRQSDLNTEELFF
j_call: TRBJ2-2
v_call: TRBV5-1
clone_size: NA
d_call: NA

cdr3_nt: TGTGCCAGCAGCCGGACTAGCGGGGGGGCGAACAATGAGCAGTTCTTC
cdr3_aa: CASSRTSGGANNEQFF
j_call: TRBJ2-1
v_call: TRBV11-1
clone_size: NA
d_call: TRBD2

cdr3_nt: TGCGCCAGCAGCTTGAGTAAACTAGCGGGGATCTACAATGAGCAGTTCTTC
cdr3_aa: CASSLSKLAGIYNEQFF
j_call: TRBJ2-1
v_call: TRBV5-1
clone_size: NA
d_call: TRBD2

cdr3_nt: TGTGCCAGCAGTTTCAGGGCAGAGACCCAGTACTTC
cdr3_aa: CASSFRAETQYF
j_call: TRBJ2-5
v_call: TRBV5-5
clone_size: NA
d_call: NA

cdr3_nt: TGTGCCAGCAGCACTTCGGGTACCGGGGGGCGCGGGGGCTACACCTTC
cdr3_aa: CASSTSGTGGRGGYTF
j_call: TRBJ1-2
v_call: TRBV7-9
clone_size: NA
d_call: NA

cdr3_nt: TGTGCCAGTAGTATCTCCGGGAACACTGAAGCTTTCTTT
cdr3_aa: CASSISGNTEAFF
j_call: TRBJ1-1
v_call: TRBV19
clone_size: NA
d_call: NA

cdr3_nt: TGCAGTGCTAGTAGAGGGAGAACCGGGGAGCTGTTTTTT
cdr3_aa: CSASRGRTGELFF
j_call: TRBJ2-2
v_call: TRBV20-1
clone_size: NA
d_call: NA

cdr3_nt: TGTGCCAGCAGTTTATTCGGGACTACGAGCACAGATACGCAGTATTTT
cdr3_aa: CASSLFGTTSTDTQYF
j_call: TRBJ2-3
v_call: TRBV27
clone_size: NA
d_call: TRBD2

cdr3_nt: TGTGCCACCAGTGGGTCCAGAGGACTAGCGGGAGGGCCATGGGATACGCAGTATTTT
cdr3_aa: CATSGSRGLAGGPWDTQYF
j_call: TRBJ2-3
v_call: TRBV24-1
clone_size: NA
d_call: TRBD2

cdr3_nt: TGTGCCAGCAGCCATAGGTTTGGGGCGCGGGAAAGTAGTGAAGCTTTCTTT
cdr3_aa: CASSHRFGARESSEAFF
j_call: TRBJ1-1
v_call: TRBV4-2
clone_size: once
d_call: NA

cdr3_nt: TGTGCCAGCAGCCAATTGTGGGGGGGCGAAAAACTGTTTTTT
cdr3_aa: CASSQLWGGEKLFF
j_call: TRBJ1-4
v_call: TRBV3-1/TRBV3-2
clone_size: NA
d_call: NA

cdr3_nt: TGTGCCAGAAGCTTGGGGGCGAACACTGAAGCTTTCTTT
cdr3_aa: CARSLGANTEAFF
j_call: TRBJ1-1
v_call: TRBV5-3
clone_size: NA
d_call: NA

cdr3_nt: TGTGCCACCAGTCCCCAGGGAGGCACTGAAGCTTTCTTT
cdr3_aa: CATSPQGGTEAFF
j_call: TRBJ1-1
v_call: TRBV24-1
clone_size: NA
d_call: NA

cdr3_nt: TGTGCCAGCGGGGGACAGGGGTATCAGCCCCAGCATTTT
cdr3_aa: CASGGQGYQPQHF
j_call: TRBJ1-5
v_call: TRBV2
clone_size: NA
d_call: TRBD1

cdr3_nt: TGTGCCAGCAGTGAAGGGGGGGTAGACACTGAAGCTTTCTTT
cdr3_aa: CASSEGGVDTEAFF
j_call: TRBJ1-1
v_call: TRBV2
clone_size: NA
d_call: NA

cdr3_nt: TGTGCCAGCAGTCAAAGGACAGCCAGCTATGGCTACACCTTC
cdr3_aa: CASSQRTASYGYTF
j_call: TRBJ1-2
v_call: TRBV2
clone_size: NA
d_call: NA